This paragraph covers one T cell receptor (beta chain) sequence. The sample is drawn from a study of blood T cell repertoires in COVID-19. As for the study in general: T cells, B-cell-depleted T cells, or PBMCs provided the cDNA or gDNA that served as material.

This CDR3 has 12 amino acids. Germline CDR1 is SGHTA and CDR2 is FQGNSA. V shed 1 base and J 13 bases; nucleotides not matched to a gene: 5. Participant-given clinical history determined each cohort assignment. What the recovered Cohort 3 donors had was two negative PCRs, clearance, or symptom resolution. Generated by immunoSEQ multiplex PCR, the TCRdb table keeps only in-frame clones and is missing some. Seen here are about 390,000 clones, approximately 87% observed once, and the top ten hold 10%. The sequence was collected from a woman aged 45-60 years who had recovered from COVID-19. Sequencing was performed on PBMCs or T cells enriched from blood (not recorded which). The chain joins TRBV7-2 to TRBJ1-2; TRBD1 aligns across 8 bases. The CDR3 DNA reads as TGTGCCAGCAGCTTAGAATTGGGGACAGGCACCTTC. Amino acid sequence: CASSLELGTGTF.